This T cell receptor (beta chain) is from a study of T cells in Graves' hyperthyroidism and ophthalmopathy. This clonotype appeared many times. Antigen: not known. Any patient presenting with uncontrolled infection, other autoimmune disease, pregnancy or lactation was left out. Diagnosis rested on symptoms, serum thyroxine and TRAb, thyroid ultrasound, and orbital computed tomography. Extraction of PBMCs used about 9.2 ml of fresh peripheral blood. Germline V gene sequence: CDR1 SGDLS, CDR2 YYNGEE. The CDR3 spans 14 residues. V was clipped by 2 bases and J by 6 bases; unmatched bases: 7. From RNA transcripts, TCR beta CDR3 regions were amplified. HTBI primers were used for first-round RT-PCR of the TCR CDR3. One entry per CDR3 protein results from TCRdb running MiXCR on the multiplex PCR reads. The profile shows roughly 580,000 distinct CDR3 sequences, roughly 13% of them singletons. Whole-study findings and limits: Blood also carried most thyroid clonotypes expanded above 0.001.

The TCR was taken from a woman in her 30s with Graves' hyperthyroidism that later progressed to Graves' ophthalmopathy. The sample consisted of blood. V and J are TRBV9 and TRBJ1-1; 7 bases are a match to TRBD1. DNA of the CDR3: TGTGCCAGCAGCGTCGACCGGGACAGCGCTGAAGCTTTCTTT. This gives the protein CASSVDRDSAEAFF.